This entry lists 9 T cell receptor beta chains sequenced from one sample in a study of T cell clonality in common variable immunodeficiency. The assay was immunoSEQ multiplex PCR, and TCRdb's table has in-frame clones only and misses some. This sample carries under 45,000 clones, none of them present only once. Sequencing was done on a sample of peripheral blood mononuclear cells. Receptors were obtained from a person between 18 and 70 years old in good health.

This clone came up many times. The read ends 3 residues shy of where the CDR3 ends; the end is completed using the germline J gene. The chain uses TRBV5-1 and TRBJ2-3, with 8 bases lining up with TRBD2. The CDR3 has 16 amino acids. The V and J ends lost 0 bases and 1 base, in that order; junction bases with no gene match: 4. Germline V lookup: CDR1 SGHRS, CDR2 YFSETQ. Incomplete CDR3 DNA: TGCGCCAGCAGCTTGGCAGCGGGAGTTCGCACAGATACG. It is translated as CASSLAAGVRTDT. The whole CDR3 is CASSLAAGVRTDTQYF. Full variable domain (rest looked up from reference TRBV5-1 and TRBJ2-3): KAGVTQTPRYLIKTRGQQVTLSCSPISGHRSVSWYQQTPGQGLQFLFEYFSETQRNKGNFPGRFSGRQFSNSRSEMNVSTLELGDSALYLCASSLAAGVRTDTQYFGPGTRLTVL.

This clone was counted ten times or more. From the germline J gene comes the end of the CDR3, since the read stops 3 residues before it. The J gene is TRBJ1-4, the V gene TRBV5-1; a possible D gene is TRBD1 (5 bases). V shed 5 bases and J shed 8 bases, with 16 bases lying between them. The CDR3 consists of 14 residues. From germline, CDR1 is SGHRS and CDR2 YFSETQ. The CDR3 here is CASSRGTGGEKLFF. The sequenced part of the CDR3 DNA is TGCGCCAGCAGTAGAGGGACGGGGGGAGAAAAA. Full variable domain (missing parts from reference TRBV5-1 and TRBJ1-4): KAGVTQTPRYLIKTRGQQVTLSCSPISGHRSVSWYQQTPGQGLQFLFEYFSETQRNKGNFPGRFSGRQFSNSRSEMNVSTLELGDSALYLCASSRGTGGEKLFFGSGTQLSVL.

This clone occurred many times. CDR3 protein: CASSPQGALGEKLFF. The covered CDR3 bases are TGTGCCAGCAGCCCGCAGGGGGCGCTTGGTGAAAAA. The chain is built from TRBV11-3 and TRBJ1-4; 8 bases agree with TRBD1. The read halts 3 residues ahead of the CDR3 end, with the missing end drawn from the germline J gene. The germline CDR1 and CDR2 sequences are SGHNT and YENEEA. CDR3 length: 15 residues. J was trimmed by 7 bases and V by 5 bases; bases with no gene match: 9.

This clone was observed many times. The CDR3 extends 3 residues past the end of the read, so its final part is completed from the germline J gene. The chain joins TRBV29-1 to TRBJ1-1, with 7 bases aligning to TRBD1. This CDR3 has 11 residues. Looked up from germline, CDR1 is SQVTM and CDR2 is ANQGSEA. J was trimmed by 4 bases and V by 5 bases; bases with no gene match: 1. The CDR3 bases that were read are TGCAGCGTTCAGGGGGGCACTGAA. Protein sequence: CSVQGGTE. The whole CDR3 protein is CSVQGGTEAFF.

This clone was observed many times. Coverage ceases 3 residues before the CDR3 finishes, and the germline J gene fills in the end. The chain joins TRBV20-1 to TRBJ2-1; D is ambiguous. Germline CDR1 DFQATT, CDR2 SNEGSKA (reference sequence). V lost 3 bases and J lost 5, with 11 bases in between. The CDR3 length is 13 residues. The CDR3 spells CSASRDSDNEQFF. Partial CDR3 DNA: TGCAGTGCTAGCCGCGACTCAGACAATGAG.

This clone was seen many times. The junction differs from germline at one of its ends, possibly a read error. The CDR3 is cut off 3 residues early in the read; its end comes from the germline J gene. This chain uses TRBV18 with TRBJ2-2; 8 bases are a match to TRBD1. Per germline, CDR1 KGHSH and CDR2 LQKENI. The CDR3 totals 14 residues. Partial CDR3 DNA: TGTGCCACCTCAGACAAGGACAGGGCCGGGGAG. Its protein is CATSDKDRAGE. The whole CDR3 reads CATSDKDRAGELFF.

This clone was counted ten times or more. The CDR3 end lies 3 residues beyond the end of the read and is filled in from the germline J gene. J is TRBJ2-1 and V is TRBV5-1; weak D call: TRBD1 (6 bases). Trimming stripped 7 bases from V and 6 bases from J, with 20 bases between. The CDR3 is made up of 15 amino acids. CDR1 is SGHRS, CDR2 YFSETQ, per germline. The part of the CDR3 DNA that was read is TGCGCCAGCGCGCCCAGGGGAGCTCAAGCCAATGAG. This codes for CASAPRGAQANE. The full CDR3 sequence reads CASAPRGAQANEQFF.

This clone has a count of ten or more. The CDR3 end falls 3 residues outside the read, so it is completed with the germline J gene. V is TRBV30 and J is TRBJ2-1; TRBD2 matches at 8 bases. The CDR3 runs 17 residues. V shed 2 bases and J 0 bases; nucleotides not matched to a gene: 9. In germline, CDR1 is GTSNPN, CDR2 SVGIG (reference sequence). The CDR3 DNA, read in part, is TGTGCCTGGAGTCAATGGTCGGGGACTAGCTCCTACAATGAG. It encodes CAWSQWSGTSSYNE. The full CDR3 sequence reads CAWSQWSGTSSYNEQFF.

This clone showed up many times. The read comes to an end 3 residues before the CDR3 does, leaving the germline J gene to fill in the end. V gene TRBV7-2 combines with J gene TRBJ2-5, with D maybe TRBD2 (5 bases). The CDR3 sequence is 14 residues long. V gave up 5 bases and J gave up 2 bases, with 12 bases separating them. Germline CDR1 and CDR2: SGHTA and FQGNSA. The sequenced part of the CDR3 DNA is TGTGCCAGCAGCCCCGGACTTATTCAAGAGACC. Protein product: CASSPGLIQET. The full CDR3 sequence reads CASSPGLIQETQYF.